Here is one T cell receptor beta chain with its context. The germline CDR1 and CDR2 sequences are LNHDA and SQIVND (reference sequence). V dropped 5 bases and J dropped 5 bases, with 9 bases sitting between them. The CDR3 consists of 12 residues. This specimen belongs to a study of blood T cell repertoires in COVID-19. About the research overall: Researchers got acute and convalescent COVID-19 samples from the United States, Italy and Spain. The cDNA or gDNA used as material had been derived from T cells, B-cell-depleted T cells, or PBMCs.

Source study methods: Reference gene primer amplification gave nucleated cell count estimates. Libraries were prepared by immunoSEQ multiplex PCR; TCRdb keeps only in-frame clonotypes and omits some of them. From that table come the V and J calls and clone size; the DNA was used to work out D and trimming. The repertoire holds approximately 100,000 clones, with around 82% as singletons. The source of this sequence is a human donor in a cohort sampled during active COVID-19. The V call is TRBV19, the J call TRBJ2-5; possible D gene TRBD2, 6 bases. The specimen was peripheral blood. The CDR3 region has the DNA TGTGCCAGTAGTCCCCGGGGGGAGACCCAGTACTTC. It translates to CASSPRGETQYF.